This T cell receptor beta chain was captured by sequencing in a study of shared clonotypes between healthy human individuals. About the research overall: Sampling drew on donors who were a couple of women and a few men aged 18 to 49.

CDR3 size: 15 residues. V lost 10 bases and J lost 8, with 23 bases in between. Germline V CDR1 and CDR2: MDHEN, SYDVKM. General study results and limits: Non-shared clonotypes had lower generation probabilities than clonotypes shared by all four sorted-subset donors. What naive subsets generally showed was a larger estimated richness than memory subsets showed.

The assay was immunoSEQ multiplex PCR, and TCRdb's table has in-frame clones only and misses some. The table lists approximately 1.1 million clones, around 78% of them singletons. In regard to this clone: Antigen: not known.

This chain links TRBV28 with TRBJ1-4; D gene uncertain. The specimen sequenced was memory CD4+ T cells from PBMCs. Specified subset: CD45RA-negative fraction. This TCR was recovered from a man aged 18 to 30 in good health. Some clones in this sample may be carry-over from other donors' samples. CDR3 in amino acids: CATQDGQMEEEKLFF. The CDR3 DNA reads as TGTGCCACCCAAGATGGGCAGATGGAGGAGGAAAAACTGTTTTTT.